The 6 T cell receptor beta chains below all came from one sample that was sequenced in a study of blood T cells in healthy people across ages. A second PCR of roughly 7 to 11 cycles used a sample-barcoded 5' primer and a J-beta primer mix. TCRdb passed the 5' RACE reads through MiXCR, listing each CDR3 protein once. The sample lists about 650,000 distinct CDR3 sequences, approximately 31% seen once, with 15% in the top ten. The sample was blood. Receptor source: a woman over 75 in good health.

This clonotype was counted a few times. The CDR3 nucleotides are TGTGCCACCAGCAGAGTTAGGGGGCCCTACAATGAGCAGTTCTTC. Translation gives CATSRVRGPYNEQFF. The rearrangement links TRBV15 to TRBJ2-1, with 7 bases identical to TRBD1. Germline V lookup: CDR1 LNHNV, CDR2 YYDKDF (reference sequence). V was pared by 1 base and J by 2 bases, with 2 bases of the junction left unmatched. CDR3 length: 15 residues.

This clonotype occurred many times. The J gene is TRBJ2-1, the V gene TRBV7-9; TRBD2 might be the D (7 bases). V lost 4 bases, J lost 8 bases, and 21 bases lay in between. The germline gives CDR1 SEHNR, CDR2 FQNEAQ (reference sequence). This CDR3 has 16 amino acids. CDR3 residues: CASSSIGGGRVYEQFF. CDR3 bases: TGTGCCAGCAGCTCGATCGGCGGGGGCCGTGTTTATGAGCAGTTCTTC.

This clonotype was seen ten or more times. This sequence joins TRBV28 and TRBJ1-2; 9 nucleotides agree with TRBD1. There are 15 residues in the CDR3. Trimming at V came to 3 bases and at J to 4 bases, leaving 6 bases not matched to a gene. Germline V gives CDR1 MDHEN, CDR2 SYDVKM. The CDR3 DNA reads as TGTGCCAGCAGTTTGACAGGGGGTTTTATCTATGGCTACACCTTC. Translated: CASSLTGGFIYGYTF.

This clonotype was seen at least ten times. The chain carries TRBV7-9 and TRBJ1-2; D is unclear. The germline V and J ends were trimmed by 5 bases and 8 bases, with 18 bases remaining between them. This CDR3 has 14 residues. Per germline, CDR1 SEHNR and CDR2 FQNEAQ (reference sequence). The CDR3 is CASSPVGRVIGYTF. For the CDR3, the DNA is TGTGCCAGCAGCCCCGTGGGGAGGGTCATCGGCTACACCTTC.

CDR3 coding DNA: TGTGCCACAGCCCTGAGAGATGGCTACACCTTC. Translated: CATALRDGYTF. The chain employs TRBV6-2 or TRBV6-3 and TRBJ1-2; D remains ambiguous. Germline CDR1 is MNHEY and CDR2 is SVGEGT. The length of the CDR3 is 11 residues. The V end was cut by 10 bases, the J end by 6 bases, with 12 bases between.

The chain couples TRBV7-3 to TRBJ2-4; D is possibly TRBD2 (7 bases). The last part of the DNA fits TRBJ2-7 better; the J call may be wrong. In germline, CDR1 is SGHTA, CDR2 FQGTGA. CDR3 size: 15 residues. The CDR3 region is CASSLFGGLRYEQYF. As DNA, the CDR3 is TGTGCCAGCAGCTTATTCGGGGGGCTCAGGTACGAGCAGTACTTC.